This T cell receptor (beta chain) is from a study of beta chain features in type 1 diabetes. V lost 0 bases, J lost 6 bases, and 11 bases lay in between. Germline values: CDR1 SGDLS, CDR2 YYNGEE. This CDR3 contains 14 residues. Findings and caveats of the study: Naive, central memory and Treg TCRB repertoires seemed to resemble each other more closely in patients than they did in healthy donors. TCRB CDR3s from Type 1 diabetes patients were moderately but significantly shorter in all four CD4+ subsets. Patients with type 1 diabetes carried fewer insertions and had more deletions at their VDJ junctions.

Turning to this clone: Its cognate antigen is unknown.

Of the isolated RNA, all was reverse transcribed, and so the sequenced material was expressed TCRB transcripts. Sequencing was performed with immunoSEQ multiplex PCR; in TCRdb, only in-frame clones are kept and a portion is missing. The table has over 150,000 clones, 10% seen once. The receptor was isolated from a man aged 30 to 45 with type 1 diabetes. Sequencing used central memory CD4+ T cells from blood. The V gene is TRBV9, the J gene TRBJ2-3, with D tentatively TRBD2 (5 bases). The CDR3 sequence: CASSVGSGGDTQYF. CDR3 in DNA: TGTGCCAGCAGCGTAGGTTCCGGCGGGGATACGCAGTATTTT.